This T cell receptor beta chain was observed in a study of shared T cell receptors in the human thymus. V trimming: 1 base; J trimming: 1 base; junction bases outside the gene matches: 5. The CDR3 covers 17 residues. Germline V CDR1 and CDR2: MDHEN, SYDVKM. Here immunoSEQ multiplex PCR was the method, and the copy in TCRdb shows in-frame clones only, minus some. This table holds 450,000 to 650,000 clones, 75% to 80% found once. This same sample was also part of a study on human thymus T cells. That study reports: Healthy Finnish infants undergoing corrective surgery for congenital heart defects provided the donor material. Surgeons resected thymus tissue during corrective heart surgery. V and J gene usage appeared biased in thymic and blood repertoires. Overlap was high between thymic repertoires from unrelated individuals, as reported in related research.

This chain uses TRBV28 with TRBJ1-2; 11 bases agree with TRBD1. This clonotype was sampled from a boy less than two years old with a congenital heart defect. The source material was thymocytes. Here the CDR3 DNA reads TGTGCCAGCAGTTTATTGGGGACAGGGGGGGATAACTATGGCTACACCTTC. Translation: CASSLLGTGGDNYGYTF.